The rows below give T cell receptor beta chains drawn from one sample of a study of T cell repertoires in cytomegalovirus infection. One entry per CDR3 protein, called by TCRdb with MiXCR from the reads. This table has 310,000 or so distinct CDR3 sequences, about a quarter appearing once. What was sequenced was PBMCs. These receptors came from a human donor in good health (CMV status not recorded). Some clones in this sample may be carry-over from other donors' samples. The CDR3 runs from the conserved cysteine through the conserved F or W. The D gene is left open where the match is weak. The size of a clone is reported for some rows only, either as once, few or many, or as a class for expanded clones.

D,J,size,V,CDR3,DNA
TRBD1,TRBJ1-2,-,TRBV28,CASSRQGGYGYTF,TGTGCCAGCTCCCGACAGGGGGGCTATGGCTACACCTTC
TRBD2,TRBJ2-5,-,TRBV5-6,CASNRLAGPYQETQYF,TGTGCCAGCAACCGACTAGCGGGGCCTTACCAAGAGACCCAGTACTTC
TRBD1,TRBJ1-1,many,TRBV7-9,CASSFGTGAEAFF,TGTGCCAGCAGCTTCGGGACAGGGGCTGAAGCTTTCTTT
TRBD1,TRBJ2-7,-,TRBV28,CASSSTGPTYEQYF,TGTGCCAGCAGTTCGACAGGGCCAACCTACGAGCAGTACTTC
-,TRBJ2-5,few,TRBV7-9,CASSLVSGGETQYF,TGTGCCAGCAGCTTAGTGTCCGGGGGCGAGACCCAGTACTTC
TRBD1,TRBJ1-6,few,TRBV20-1,CSAPDRGDSPLHF,TGCAGTGCCCCGGACAGGGGGGATTCACCCCTCCACTTT
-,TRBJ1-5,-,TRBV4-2,CASSQDAGGSQPQHF,TGTGCCAGCAGCCAAGATGCGGGGGGCAGTCAGCCCCAGCATTTT
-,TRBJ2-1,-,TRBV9,CASSPHRALREQFF,TGTGCCAGCAGCCCCCACAGGGCGCTAAGGGAGCAGTTCTTC
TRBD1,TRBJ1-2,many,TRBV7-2,CASSLLFDRANYGYTF,TGTGCCAGCAGCTTACTATTCGACAGGGCTAACTATGGCTACACCTTC
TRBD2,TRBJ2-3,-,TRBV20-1,CSPLDGTSAFTDTQYF,TGCAGTCCCCTAGACGGGACTAGCGCCTTCACAGATACGCAGTATTTT
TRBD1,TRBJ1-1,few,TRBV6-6,CASSSDRGGTEAFF,TGTGCCAGCAGTTCAGACAGGGGTGGCACTGAAGCTTTCTTT